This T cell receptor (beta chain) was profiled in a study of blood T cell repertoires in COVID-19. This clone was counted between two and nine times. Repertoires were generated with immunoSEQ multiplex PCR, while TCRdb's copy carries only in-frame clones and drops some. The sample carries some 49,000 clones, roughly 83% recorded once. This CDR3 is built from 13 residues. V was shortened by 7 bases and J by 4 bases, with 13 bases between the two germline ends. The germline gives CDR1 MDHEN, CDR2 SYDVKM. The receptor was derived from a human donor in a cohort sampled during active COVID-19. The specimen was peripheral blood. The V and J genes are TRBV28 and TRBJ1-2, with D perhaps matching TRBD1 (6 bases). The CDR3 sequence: CASTKQGPYGYTF. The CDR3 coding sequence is TGTGCCAGCACCAAACAGGGCCCCTATGGCTACACCTTC.